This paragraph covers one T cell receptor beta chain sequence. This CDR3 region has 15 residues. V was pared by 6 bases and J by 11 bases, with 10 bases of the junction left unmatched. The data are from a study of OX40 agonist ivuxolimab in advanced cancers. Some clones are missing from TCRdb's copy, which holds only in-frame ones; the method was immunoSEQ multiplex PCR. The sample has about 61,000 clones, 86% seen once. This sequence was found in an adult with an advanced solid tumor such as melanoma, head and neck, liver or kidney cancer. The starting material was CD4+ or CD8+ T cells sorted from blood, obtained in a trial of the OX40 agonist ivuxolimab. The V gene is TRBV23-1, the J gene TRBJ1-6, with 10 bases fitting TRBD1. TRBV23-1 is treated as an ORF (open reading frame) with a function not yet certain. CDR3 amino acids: CASSVPGQGLPPLHF. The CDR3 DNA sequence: TGCGCCAGCAGCGTGCCGGGACAGGGGTTACCACCCCTCCACTTT.